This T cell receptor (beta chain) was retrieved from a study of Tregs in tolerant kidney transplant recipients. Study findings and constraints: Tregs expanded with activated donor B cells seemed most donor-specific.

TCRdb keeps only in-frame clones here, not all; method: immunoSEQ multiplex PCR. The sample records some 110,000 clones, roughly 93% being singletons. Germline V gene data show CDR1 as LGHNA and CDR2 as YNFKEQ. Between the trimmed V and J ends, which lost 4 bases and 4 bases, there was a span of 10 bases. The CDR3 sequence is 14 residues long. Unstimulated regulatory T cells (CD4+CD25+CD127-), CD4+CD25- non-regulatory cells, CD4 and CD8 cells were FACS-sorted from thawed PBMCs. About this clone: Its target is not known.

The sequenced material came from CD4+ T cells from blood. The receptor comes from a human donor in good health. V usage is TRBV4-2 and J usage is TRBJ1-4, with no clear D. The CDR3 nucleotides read TGTGCCAGCAGCCTGATGGGGAGTAATGAAAAACTGTTTTTT. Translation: CASSLMGSNEKLFF.